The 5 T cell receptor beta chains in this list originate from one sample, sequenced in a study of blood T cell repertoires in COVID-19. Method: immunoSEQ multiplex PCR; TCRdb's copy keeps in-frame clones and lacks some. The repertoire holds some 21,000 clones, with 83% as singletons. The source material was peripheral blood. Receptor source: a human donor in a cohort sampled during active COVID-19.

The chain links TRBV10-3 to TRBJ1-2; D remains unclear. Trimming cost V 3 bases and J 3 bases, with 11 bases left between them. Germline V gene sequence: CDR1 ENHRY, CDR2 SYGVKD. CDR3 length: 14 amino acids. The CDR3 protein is CAISEGFGDYGYTF. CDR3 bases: TGTGCCATCAGTGAAGGGTTCGGGGACTATGGCTACACCTTC.

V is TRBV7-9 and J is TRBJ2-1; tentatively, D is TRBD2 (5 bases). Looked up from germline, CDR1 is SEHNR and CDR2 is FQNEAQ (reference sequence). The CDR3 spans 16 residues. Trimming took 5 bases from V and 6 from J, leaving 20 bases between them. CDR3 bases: TGTGCCAGCAGCCCCAGTGGGCGGGTACGGTCCAATGAGCAGTTCTTC. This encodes CASSPSGRVRSNEQFF.

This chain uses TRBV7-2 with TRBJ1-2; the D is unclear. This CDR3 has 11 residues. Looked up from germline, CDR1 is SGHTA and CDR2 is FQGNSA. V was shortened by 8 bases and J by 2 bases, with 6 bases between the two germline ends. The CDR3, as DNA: TGTGCCAGCGGAGGGAACTATGGCTACACCTTC. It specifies CASGGNYGYTF.

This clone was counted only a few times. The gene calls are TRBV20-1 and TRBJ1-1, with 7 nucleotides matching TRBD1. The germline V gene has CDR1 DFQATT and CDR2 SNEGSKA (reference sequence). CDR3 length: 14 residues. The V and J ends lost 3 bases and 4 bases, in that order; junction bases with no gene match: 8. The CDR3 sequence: CSASRPQGVTEAFF. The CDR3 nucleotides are TGCAGTGCTAGTAGGCCTCAGGGGGTCACTGAAGCTTTCTTT.

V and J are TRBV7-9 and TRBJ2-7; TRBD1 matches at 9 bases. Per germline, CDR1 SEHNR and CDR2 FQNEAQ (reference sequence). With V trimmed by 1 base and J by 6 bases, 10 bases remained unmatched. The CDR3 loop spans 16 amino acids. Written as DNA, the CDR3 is TGTGCCAGCAGCTTAGATTATGGGACAGGGCGAGCCGAGCAGTACTTC. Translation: CASSLDYGTGRAEQYF.